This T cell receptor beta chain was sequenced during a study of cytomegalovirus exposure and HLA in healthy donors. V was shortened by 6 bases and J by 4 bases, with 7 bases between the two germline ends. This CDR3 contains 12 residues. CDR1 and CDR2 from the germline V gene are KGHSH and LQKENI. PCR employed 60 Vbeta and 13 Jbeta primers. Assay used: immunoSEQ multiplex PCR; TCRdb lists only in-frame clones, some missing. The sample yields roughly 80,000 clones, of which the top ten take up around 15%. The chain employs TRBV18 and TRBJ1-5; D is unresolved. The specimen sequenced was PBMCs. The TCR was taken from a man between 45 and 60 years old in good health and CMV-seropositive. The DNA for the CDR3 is TGTGCCAGCTCCTTCTATAATCAGCCCCAGCATTTT. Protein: CASSFYNQPQHF.